This T cell receptor beta chain was identified during a study of PD-L1 blockade in urothelial cancer. Study context: Every 3 weeks, patients received intravenous atezolizumab 1,200 mg, beginning 2014. Prior chemotherapy in patients spanned 0 to 3 regimens. Analyses used blood from 3 weeks (second dose) and 6 weeks after treatment start.

Assay: immunoSEQ multiplex PCR; the TCRdb copy retains only in-frame clones and omits some. The repertoire holds 40,000 to 45,000 clones, approximately 81% seen once, with roughly 2.5% in the top ten. Regarding time point: peripheral blood 6 weeks after treatment start. Here the sequenced sample was PBMCs, taken around atezolizumab (anti-PD-L1) treatment. The source is a man in his 70s with urothelial cancer.

CDR3 in DNA: TGCAGTGCTCCACTGGACATTCAGTACTTC. Translating it yields CSAPLDIQYF. V usage is TRBV20-1 and J usage is TRBJ2-4, with unresolved D. V was pared by 5 bases and J by 8 bases, with 7 bases between. The CDR3 covers 10 residues. Germline V gives CDR1 DFQATT, CDR2 SNEGSKA (reference sequence).